This T cell receptor (beta chain) was observed in a study of blood T cell repertoires in COVID-19. The germline V gene encodes CDR1 SGHNT and CDR2 YENEEA. The CDR3 loop spans 15 amino acids. J was trimmed by 12 bases and V by 0 bases; bases with no gene match: 9. Sequencing used immunoSEQ multiplex PCR; TCRdb keeps in-frame clones, though not all of them. The profile shows approximately 92,000 clones, around four fifths of them singletons. The chain uses TRBV11-3 and TRBJ2-3, with 10 bases lining up with TRBD1. This receptor was taken from a man aged 45 to 65 with acute or convalescent COVID-19. Sequenced sample: peripheral blood. CDR3 sequence (DNA): TGTGCCAGCAGCTTAGAAAACACCGGGACAGGGGACCAGTATTTT. It yields the protein CASSLENTGTGDQYF.